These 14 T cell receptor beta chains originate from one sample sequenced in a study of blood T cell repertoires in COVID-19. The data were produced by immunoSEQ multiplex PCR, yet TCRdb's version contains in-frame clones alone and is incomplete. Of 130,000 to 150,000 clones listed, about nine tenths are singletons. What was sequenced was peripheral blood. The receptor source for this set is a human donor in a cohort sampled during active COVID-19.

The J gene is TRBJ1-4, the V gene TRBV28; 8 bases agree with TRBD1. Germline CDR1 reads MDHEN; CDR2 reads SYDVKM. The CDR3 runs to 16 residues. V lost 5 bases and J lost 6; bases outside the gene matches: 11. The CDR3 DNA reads TGTGCCAGCAGTGCTTCCCGCAGGGGGCTGGATGAAAAACTGTTTTTT. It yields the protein CASSASRRGLDEKLFF.

As DNA, the CDR3 is TGTGCCAGCAGCCCTATCCCGTCTAGCATCGGCACAGATACGCAGTATTTT. Amino acids: CASSPIPSSIGTDTQYF. J is TRBJ2-3 and V is TRBV7-3, with a tentative D call TRBD2 (5 bases). Germline V gene data show CDR1 as SGHTA and CDR2 as FQGTGA. V lost 5 bases and J lost 1, with 19 bases in between. This CDR3 is built from 17 residues.

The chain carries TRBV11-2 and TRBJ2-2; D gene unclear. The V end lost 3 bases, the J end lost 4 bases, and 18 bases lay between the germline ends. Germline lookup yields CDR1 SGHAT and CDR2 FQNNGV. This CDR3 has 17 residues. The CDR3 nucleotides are TGTGCCAGCAGCTTCACCCCCGCTTTAGCCACCACCGGGGAGCTGTTTTTT. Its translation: CASSFTPALATTGELFF.

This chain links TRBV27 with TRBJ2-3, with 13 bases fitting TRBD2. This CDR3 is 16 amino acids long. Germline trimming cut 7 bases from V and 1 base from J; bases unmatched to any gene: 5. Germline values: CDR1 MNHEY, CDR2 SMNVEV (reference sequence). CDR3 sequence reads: CASKTSGGAGTDTQYF. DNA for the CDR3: TGTGCCAGCAAAACTAGCGGGGGGGCCGGCACAGATACGCAGTATTTT.

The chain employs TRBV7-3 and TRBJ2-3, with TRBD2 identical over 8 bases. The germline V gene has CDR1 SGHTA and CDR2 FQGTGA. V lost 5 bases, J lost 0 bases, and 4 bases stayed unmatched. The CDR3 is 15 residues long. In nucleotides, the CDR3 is TGTGCCAGCAGCCTAGCGGGCCTTAGCACAGATACGCAGTATTTT. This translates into CASSLAGLSTDTQYF.

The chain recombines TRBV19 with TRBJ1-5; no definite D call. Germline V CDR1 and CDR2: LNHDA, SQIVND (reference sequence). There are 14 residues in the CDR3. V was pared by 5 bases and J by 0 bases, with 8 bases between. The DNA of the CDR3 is TGTGCCAGTAGTCCACAGATTAGCAATCAGCCCCAGCATTTT. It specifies CASSPQISNQPQHF.

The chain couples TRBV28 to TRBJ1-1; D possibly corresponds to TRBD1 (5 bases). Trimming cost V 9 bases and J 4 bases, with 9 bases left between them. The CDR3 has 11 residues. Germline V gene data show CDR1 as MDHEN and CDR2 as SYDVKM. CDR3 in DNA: TGTGCCAGTCAGGGAAGCACTGAAGCTTTCTTT. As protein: CASQGSTEAFF.

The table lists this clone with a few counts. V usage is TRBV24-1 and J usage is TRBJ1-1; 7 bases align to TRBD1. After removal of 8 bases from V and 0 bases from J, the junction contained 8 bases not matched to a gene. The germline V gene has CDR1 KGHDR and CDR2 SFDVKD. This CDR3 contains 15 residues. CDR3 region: CATKSGQSMNTEAFF. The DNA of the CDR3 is TGTGCCACCAAGTCGGGACAGAGCATGAACACTGAAGCTTTCTTT.

Here the CDR3 DNA reads TGTGCCATCAGCGGGGGGGACTTGGCAGATACGCAGTATTTT. The encoded protein is CAISGGDLADTQYF. The rearrangement links TRBV10-3 to TRBJ2-3; 8 nucleotides align to TRBD2. The CDR3 loop spans 14 amino acids. Germline V gives CDR1 ENHRY, CDR2 SYGVKD. Unmatched junction bases numbered 6, after V lost 6 bases and J lost 4 bases.

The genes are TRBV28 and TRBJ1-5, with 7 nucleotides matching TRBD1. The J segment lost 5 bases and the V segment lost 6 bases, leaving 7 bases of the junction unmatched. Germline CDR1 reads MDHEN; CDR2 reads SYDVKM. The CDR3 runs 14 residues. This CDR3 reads CASRRDSWDQPQHF. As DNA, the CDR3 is TGTGCCAGCAGGCGGGACAGTTGGGATCAGCCCCAGCATTTT.

The CDR3 spells CATQGLAGAYEQYF. CDR3 sequence (DNA): TGTGCCACCCAAGGACTAGCGGGAGCCTACGAGCAGTACTTC. This sequence joins TRBV10-3 and TRBJ2-7; 13 nucleotides agree with TRBD2. From germline, CDR1 is ENHRY and CDR2 SYGVKD. Trimming cost V 10 bases and J 2 bases; bases outside gene matches: 5. The CDR3 is 14 amino acids.

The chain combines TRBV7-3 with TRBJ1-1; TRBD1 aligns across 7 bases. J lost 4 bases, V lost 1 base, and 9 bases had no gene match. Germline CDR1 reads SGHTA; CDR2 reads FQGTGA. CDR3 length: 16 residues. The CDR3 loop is CASSLNHAGGGTEAFF. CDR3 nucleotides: TGTGCCAGCAGCTTAAATCACGCAGGGGGTGGCACTGAAGCTTTCTTT.

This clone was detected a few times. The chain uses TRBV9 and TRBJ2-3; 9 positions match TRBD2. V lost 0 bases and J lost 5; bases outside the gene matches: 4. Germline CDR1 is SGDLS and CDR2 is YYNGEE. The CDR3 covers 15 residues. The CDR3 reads CASSVVGAGGDTQYF. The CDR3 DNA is TGTGCCAGCAGCGTAGTTGGAGCGGGGGGAGATACGCAGTATTTT. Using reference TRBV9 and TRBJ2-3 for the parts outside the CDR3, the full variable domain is DSGVTQTPKHLITATGQRVTLRCSPRSGDLSVYWYQQSLDQGLQFLIQYYNGEERAKGNILERFSAQQFPDLHSELNLSSLELGDSALYFCASSVVGAGGDTQYFGPGTRLTVL.

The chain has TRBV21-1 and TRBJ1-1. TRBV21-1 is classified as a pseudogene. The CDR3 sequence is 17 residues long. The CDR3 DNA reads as TGTGCCAGCAAGGTGGGGGGGACTTGGACCCTAAACACTGAAGCTTTCTTT. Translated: CASKVGGTWTLNTEAFF.